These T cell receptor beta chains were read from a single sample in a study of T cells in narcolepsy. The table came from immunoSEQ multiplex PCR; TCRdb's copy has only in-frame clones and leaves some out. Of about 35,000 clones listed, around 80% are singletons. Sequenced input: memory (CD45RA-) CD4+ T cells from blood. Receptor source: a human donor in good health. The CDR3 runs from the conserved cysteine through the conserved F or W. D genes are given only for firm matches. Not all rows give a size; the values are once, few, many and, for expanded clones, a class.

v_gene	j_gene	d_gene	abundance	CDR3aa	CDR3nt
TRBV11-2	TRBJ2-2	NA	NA	CASSYLMGNTGELFF	TGTGCCAGCAGCTACCTAATGGGAAACACCGGGGAGCTGTTTTTT
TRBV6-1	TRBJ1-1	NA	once	CASGRLSTEAFF	TGTGCCAGCGGACGACTGAGCACTGAAGCTTTCTTT
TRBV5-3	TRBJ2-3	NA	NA	CARSPLGTEVKDTQYF	TGTGCCAGAAGCCCCCTCGGAACGGAGGTTAAAGATACGCAGTATTTT
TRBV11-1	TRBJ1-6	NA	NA	CASSLLSSSYNSPLHF	TGTGCCAGCAGCTTACTTTCGAGCTCCTATAATTCACCCCTCCACTTT
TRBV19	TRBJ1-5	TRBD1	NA	CASQDRGLRQPQHF	TGTGCCAGTCAGGACAGGGGGCTACGGCAGCCCCAGCATTTT
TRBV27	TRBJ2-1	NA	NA	CASSLLGRASGEQFF	TGTGCCAGCAGTTTATTGGGGCGGGCCTCAGGTGAGCAGTTCTTC
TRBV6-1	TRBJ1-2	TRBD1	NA	CASSEGGGSTGNYGYTF	TGTGCCAGCAGTGAGGGGGGGGGATCGACAGGGAACTATGGCTACACCTTC
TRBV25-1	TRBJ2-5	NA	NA	CASSGPRPAQETQYF	TGTGCCAGCAGTGGGCCCCGACCGGCCCAAGAGACCCAGTACTTC
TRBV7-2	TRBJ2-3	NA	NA	CASSLGTRPDTQYF	TGTGCCAGCAGCTTAGGGACCAGACCAGATACGCAGTATTTT
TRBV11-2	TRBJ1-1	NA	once	CASSLDRHSEAFF	TGTGCCAGCAGCTTAGACAGACATTCTGAAGCTTTCTTT
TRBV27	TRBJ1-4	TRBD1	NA	CASSTGGKREKLFF	TGTGCCAGCAGTACAGGGGGTAAGAGGGAAAAACTGTTTTTT
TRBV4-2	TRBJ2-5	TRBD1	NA	CASSATGLEETQYF	TGTGCCAGCAGCGCGACAGGGCTGGAAGAGACCCAGTACTTC
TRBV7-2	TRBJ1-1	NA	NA	CASSPYLQGANTEAFF	TGTGCCAGCAGCCCATACCTCCAGGGCGCGAACACTGAAGCTTTCTTT
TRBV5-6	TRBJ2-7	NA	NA	CASSSLGRAYEQYF	TGTGCCAGCAGCTCCCTCGGCAGGGCCTACGAGCAGTACTTC
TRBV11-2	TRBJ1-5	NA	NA	CASSPDRDQPQHF	TGTGCCAGCAGCCCCGATAGGGATCAGCCCCAGCATTTT
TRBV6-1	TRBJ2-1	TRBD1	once	CANRGYNEQFF	TGTGCCAACAGGGGTTACAATGAGCAGTTCTTC
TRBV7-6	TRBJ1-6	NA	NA	CASSLAGRNSLSPLHF	TGTGCCAGCAGCTTAGCGGGAAGGAATTCACTTTCACCCCTCCACTTT
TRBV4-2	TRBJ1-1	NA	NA	CASSTGPNTEAFF	TGTGCCAGCAGCACCGGACCTAACACTGAAGCTTTCTTT
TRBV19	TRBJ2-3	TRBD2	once	CASSIGGGLTDTQYF	TGTGCCAGTAGTATCGGGGGGGGCTTAACAGATACGCAGTATTTT
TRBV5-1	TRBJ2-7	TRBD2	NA	CASSLGLGSSGSFSYEQYF	TGCGCCAGCAGCTTGGGCCTTGGCTCTAGCGGGAGCTTCTCCTACGAGCAGTACTTC
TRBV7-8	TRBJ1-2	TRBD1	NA	CASSPSGRGRGYTF	TGTGCCAGCAGCCCGTCCGGGAGGGGGCGAGGCTACACCTTC
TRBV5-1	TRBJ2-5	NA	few	CASSPRTQETQYF	TGCGCCAGCAGCCCCCGGACCCAAGAGACCCAGTACTTC
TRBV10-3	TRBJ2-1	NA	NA	CASKTAASYNEQFF	TGTGCCTCGAAGACTGCCGCCTCCTACAATGAGCAGTTCTTC